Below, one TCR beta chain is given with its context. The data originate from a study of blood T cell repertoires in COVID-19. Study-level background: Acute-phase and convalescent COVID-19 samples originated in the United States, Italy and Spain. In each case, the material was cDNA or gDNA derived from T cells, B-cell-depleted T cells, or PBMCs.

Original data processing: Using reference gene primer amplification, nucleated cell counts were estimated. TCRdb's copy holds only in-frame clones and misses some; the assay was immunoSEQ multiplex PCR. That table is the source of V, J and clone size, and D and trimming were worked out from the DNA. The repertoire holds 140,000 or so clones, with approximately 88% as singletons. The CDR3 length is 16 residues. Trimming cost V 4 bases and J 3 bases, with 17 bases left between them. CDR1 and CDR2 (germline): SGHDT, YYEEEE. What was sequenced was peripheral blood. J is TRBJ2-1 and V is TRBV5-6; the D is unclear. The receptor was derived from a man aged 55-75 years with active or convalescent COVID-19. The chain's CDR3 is CASSHSAQVDYNEQFF. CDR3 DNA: TGTGCCAGCAGCCATTCGGCGCAGGTGGACTACAATGAGCAGTTCTTC.